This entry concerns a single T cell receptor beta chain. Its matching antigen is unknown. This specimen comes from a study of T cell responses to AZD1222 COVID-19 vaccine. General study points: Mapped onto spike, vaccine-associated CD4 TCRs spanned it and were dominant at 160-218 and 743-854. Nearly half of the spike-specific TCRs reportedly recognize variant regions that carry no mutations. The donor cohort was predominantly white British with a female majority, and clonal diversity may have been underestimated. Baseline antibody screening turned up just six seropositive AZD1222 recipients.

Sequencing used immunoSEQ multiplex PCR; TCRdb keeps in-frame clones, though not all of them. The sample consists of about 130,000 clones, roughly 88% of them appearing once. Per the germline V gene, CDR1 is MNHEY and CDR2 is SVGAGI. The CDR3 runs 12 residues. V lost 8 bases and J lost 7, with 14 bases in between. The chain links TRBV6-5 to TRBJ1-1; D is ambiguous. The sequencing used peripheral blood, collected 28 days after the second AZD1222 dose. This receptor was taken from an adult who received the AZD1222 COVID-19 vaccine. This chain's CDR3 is CASHTGWFEAFF. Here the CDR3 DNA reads TGTGCCAGCCACACCGGTTGGTTTGAAGCTTTCTTT.